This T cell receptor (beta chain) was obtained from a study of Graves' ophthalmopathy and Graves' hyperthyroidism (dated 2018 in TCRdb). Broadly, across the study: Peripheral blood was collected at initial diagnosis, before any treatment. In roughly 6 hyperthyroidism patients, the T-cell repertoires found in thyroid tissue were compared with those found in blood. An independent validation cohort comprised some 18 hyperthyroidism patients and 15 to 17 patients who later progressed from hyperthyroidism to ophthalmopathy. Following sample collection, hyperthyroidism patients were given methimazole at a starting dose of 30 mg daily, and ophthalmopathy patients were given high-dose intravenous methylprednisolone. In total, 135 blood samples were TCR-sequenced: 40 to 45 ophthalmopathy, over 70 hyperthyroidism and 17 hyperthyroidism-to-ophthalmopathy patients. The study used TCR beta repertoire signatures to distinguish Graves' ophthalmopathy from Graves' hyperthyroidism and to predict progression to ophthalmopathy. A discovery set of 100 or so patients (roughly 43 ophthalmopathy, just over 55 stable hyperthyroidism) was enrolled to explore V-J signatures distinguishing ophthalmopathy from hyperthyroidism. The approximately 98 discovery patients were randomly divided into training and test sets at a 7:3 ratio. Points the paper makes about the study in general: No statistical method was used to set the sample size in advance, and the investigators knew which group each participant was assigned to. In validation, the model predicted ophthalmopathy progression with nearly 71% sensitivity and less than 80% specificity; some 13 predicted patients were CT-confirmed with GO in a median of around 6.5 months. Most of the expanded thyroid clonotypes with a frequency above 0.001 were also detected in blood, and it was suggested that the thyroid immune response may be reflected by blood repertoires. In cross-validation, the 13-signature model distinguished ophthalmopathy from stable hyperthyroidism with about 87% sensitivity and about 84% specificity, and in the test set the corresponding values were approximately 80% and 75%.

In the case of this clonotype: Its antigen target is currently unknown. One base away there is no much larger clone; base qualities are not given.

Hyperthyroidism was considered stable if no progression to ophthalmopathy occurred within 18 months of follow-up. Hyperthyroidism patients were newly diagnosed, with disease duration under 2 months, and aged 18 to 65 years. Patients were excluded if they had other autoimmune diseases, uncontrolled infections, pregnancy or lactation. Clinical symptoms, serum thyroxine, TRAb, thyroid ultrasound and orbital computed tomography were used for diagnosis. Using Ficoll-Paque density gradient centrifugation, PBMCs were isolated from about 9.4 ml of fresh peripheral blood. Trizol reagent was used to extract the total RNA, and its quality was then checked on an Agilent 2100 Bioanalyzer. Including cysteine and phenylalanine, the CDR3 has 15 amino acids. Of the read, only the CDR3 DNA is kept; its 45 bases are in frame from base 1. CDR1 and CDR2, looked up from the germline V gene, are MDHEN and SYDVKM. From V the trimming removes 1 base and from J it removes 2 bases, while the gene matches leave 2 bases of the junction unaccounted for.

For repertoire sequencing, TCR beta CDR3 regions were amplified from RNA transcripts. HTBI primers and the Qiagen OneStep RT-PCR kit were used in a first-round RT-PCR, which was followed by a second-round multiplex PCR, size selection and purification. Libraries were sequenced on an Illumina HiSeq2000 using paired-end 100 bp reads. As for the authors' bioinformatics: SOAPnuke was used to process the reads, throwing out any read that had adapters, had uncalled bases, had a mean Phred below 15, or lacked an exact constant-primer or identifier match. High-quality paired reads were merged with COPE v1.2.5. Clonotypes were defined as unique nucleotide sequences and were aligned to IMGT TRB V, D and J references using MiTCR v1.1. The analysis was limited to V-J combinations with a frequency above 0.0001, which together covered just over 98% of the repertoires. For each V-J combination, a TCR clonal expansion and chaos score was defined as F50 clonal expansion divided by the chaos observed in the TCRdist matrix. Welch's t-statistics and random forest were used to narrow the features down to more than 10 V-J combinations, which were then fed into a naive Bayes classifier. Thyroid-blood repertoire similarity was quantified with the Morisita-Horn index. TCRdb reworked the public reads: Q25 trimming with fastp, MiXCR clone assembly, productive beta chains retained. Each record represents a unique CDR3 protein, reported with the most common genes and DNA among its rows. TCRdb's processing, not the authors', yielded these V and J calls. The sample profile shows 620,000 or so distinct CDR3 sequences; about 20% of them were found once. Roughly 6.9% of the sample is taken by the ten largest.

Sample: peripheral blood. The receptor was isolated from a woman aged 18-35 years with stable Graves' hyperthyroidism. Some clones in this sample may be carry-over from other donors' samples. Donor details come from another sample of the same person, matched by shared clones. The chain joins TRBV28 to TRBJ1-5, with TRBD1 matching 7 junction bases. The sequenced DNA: TGTGCCAGCAGTTTATACACAGGGGGCAATCAGCCCCAGCATTTT. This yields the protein CASSLYTGGNQPQHF.